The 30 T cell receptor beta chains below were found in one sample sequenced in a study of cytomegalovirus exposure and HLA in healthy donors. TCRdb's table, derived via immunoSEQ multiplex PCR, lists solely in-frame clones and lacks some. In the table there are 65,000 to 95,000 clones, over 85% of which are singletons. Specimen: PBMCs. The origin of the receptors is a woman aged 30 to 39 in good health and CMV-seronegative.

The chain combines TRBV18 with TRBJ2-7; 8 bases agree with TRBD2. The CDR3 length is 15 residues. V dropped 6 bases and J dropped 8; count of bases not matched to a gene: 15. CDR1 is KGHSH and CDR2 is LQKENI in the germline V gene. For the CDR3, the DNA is TGTGCCAGCTCCCCAGGACTGACTAGCGAACAGAAGCAGTACTTC. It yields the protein CASSPGLTSEQKQYF.

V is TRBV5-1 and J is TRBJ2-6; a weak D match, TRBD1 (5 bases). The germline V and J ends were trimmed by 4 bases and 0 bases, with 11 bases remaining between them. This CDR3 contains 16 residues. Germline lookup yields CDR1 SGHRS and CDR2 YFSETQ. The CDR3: CASSLWTPSGANVLTF. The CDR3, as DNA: TGCGCCAGCAGCCTGTGGACACCCTCTGGGGCCAACGTCCTGACTTTC.

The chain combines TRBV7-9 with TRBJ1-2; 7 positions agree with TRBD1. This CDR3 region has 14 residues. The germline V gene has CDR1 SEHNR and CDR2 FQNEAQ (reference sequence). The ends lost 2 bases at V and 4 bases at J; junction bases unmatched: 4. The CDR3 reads CASSLQSGGYGYTF. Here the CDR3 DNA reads TGTGCCAGCAGCTTACAATCAGGGGGCTATGGCTACACCTTC. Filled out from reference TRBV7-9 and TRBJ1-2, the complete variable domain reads DTGVSQNPRHKITKRGQNVTFRCDPISEHNRLYWYRQTLGQGPEFLTYFQNEAQLEKSRLLSDRFSAERPKGSFSTLEIQRTEQGDSAMYLCASSLQSGGYGYTFGSGTRLTVV.

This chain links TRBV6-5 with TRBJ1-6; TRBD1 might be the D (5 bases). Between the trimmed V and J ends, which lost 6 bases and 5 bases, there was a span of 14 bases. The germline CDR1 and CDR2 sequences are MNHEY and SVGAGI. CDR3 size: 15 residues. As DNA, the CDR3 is TGTGCCAGCAGGTACAGGAGAGGAGATAATTCACCCCTCCACTTT. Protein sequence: CASRYRRGDNSPLHF.

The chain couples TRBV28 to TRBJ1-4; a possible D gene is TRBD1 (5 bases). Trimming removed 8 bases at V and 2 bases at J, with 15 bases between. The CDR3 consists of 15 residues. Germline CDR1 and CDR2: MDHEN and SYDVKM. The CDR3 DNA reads TGTGCCAGCTTAACTGCGGGGCCTACTAATGAAAAACTGTTTTTT. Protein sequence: CASLTAGPTNEKLFF.

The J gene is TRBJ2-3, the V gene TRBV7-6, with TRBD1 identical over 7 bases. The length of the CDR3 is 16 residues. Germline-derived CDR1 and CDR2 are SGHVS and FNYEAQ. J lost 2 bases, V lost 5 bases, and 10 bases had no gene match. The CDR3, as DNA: TGTGCCAGCAGCAAACACCACAGGGGCGACACAGATACGCAGTATTTT. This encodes CASSKHHRGDTDTQYF.

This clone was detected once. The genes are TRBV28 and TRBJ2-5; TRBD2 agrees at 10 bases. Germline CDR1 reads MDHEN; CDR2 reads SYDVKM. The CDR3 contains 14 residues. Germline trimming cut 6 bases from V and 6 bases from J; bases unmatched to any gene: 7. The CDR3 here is CASSPQRGGKTQYF. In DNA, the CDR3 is TGTGCCAGCAGCCCACAGCGGGGGGGAAAGACCCAGTACTTC.

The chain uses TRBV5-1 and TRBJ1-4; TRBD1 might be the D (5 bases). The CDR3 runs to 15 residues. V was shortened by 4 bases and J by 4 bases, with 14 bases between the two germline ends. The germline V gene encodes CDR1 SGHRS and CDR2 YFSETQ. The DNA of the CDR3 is TGCGCCAGCAGCATCTCCGGGACTCATAATGAAAAACTGTTTTTT. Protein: CASSISGTHNEKLFF.

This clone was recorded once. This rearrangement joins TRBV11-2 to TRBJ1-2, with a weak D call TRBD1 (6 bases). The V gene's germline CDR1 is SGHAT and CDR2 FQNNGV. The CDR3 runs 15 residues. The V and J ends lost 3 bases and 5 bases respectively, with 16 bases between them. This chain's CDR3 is CASSLVGTRAYGYTF. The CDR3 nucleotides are TGTGCCAGCAGCTTGGTGGGGACACGAGCATATGGCTACACCTTC.

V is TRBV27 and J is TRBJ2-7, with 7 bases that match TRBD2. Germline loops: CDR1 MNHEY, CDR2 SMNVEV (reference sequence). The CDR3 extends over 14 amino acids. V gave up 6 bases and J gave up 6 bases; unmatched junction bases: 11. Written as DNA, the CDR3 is TGTGCCAGCAGCCCTGGGGGGGACCCCCTCGAGCAGTACTTC. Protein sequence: CASSPGGDPLEQYF.

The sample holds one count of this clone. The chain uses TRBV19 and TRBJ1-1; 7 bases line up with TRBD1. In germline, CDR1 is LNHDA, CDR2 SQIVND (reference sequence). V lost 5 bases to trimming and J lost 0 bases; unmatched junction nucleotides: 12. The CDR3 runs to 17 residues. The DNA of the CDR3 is TGTGCCAGTAGTCCCTTAGACAGGGCCCGACTGAACACTGAAGCTTTCTTT. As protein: CASSPLDRARLNTEAFF. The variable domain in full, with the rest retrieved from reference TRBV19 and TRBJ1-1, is DGGITQSPKYLFRKEGQNVTLSCEQNLNHDAMYWYRQDPGQGLRLIYYSQIVNDFQKGDIAEGYSVSREKKESFPLTVTSAQKNPTAFYLCASSPLDRARLNTEAFFGQGTRLTVV.

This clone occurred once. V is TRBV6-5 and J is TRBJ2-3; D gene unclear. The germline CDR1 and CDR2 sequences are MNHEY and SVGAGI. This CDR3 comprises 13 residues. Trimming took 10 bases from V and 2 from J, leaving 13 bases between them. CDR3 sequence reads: CATANILTDTQYF. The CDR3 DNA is TGTGCCACCGCGAATATACTCACAGATACGCAGTATTTT.

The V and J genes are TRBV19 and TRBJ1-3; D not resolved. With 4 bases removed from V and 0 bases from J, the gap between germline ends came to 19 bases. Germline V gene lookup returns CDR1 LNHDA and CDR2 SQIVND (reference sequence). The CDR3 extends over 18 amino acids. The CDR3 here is CASSRATTARYSGNTIYF. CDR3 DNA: TGTGCCAGTAGTAGAGCGACCACGGCGCGATACTCTGGAAACACCATATATTTT.

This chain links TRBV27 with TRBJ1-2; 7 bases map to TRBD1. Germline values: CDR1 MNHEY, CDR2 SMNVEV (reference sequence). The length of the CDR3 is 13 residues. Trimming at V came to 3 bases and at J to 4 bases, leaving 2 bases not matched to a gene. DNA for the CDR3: TGTGCCAGCAGTTTCAGGGGGACCTATGGCTACACCTTC. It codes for CASSFRGTYGYTF.

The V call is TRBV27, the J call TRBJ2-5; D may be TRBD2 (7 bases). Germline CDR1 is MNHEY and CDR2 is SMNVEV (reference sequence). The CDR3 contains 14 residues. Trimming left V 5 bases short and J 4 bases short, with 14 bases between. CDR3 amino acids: CASSLGGARETQYF. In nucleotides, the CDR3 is TGTGCCAGCAGTCTTGGGGGGGCCAGAGAGACCCAGTACTTC.

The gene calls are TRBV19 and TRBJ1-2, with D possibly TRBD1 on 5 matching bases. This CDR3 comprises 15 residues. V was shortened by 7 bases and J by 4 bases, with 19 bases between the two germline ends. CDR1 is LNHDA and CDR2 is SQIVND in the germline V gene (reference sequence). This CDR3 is CASTSFGQGGYGYTF. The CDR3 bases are TGTGCCAGTACCTCCTTCGGGCAGGGCGGCTATGGCTACACCTTC.

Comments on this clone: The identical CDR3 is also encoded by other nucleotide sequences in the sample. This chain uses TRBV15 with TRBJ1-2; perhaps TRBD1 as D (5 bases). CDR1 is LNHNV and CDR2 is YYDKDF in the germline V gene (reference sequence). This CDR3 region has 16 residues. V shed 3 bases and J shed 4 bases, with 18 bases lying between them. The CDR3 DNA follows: TGTGCCACCAGCAGGGCCGGGGGAGCAGTTCGCTATGGCTACACCTTC. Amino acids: CATSRAGGAVRYGYTF.

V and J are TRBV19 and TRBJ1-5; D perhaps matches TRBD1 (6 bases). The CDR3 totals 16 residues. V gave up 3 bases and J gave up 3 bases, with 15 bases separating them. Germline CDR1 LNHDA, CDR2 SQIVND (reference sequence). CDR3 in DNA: TGTGCCAGTAGTATGCCAGGCAGGGGATTCAATCAGCCCCAGCATTTT. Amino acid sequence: CASSMPGRGFNQPQHF.

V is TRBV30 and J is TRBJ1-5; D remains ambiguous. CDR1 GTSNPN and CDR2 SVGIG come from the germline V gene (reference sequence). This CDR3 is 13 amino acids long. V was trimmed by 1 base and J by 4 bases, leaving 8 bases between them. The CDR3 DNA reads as TGTGCCTGGAGTGGGGCAGCTAATCAGCCCCAGCATTTT. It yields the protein CAWSGAANQPQHF.

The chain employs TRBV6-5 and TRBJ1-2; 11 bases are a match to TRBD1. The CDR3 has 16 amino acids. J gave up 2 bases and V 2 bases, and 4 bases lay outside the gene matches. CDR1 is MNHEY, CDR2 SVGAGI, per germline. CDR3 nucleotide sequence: TGTGCCAGCAGTTACGATGGACAGGGGGCGAACTATGGCTACACCTTC. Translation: CASSYDGQGANYGYTF.

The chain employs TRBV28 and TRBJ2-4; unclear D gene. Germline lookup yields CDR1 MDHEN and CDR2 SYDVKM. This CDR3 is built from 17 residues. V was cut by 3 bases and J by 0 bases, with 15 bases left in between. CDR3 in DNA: TGTGCCAGCAGTTTTCACCGGTTGCGGCTAGCCAAAAACATTCAGTACTTC. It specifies CASSFHRLRLAKNIQYF. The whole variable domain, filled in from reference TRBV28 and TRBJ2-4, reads DVKVTQSSRYLVKRTGEKVFLECVQDMDHENMFWYRQDPGLGLRLIYFSYDVKMKEKGDIPEGYSVSREKKERFSLILESASTNQTSMYLCASSFHRLRLAKNIQYFGAGTRLSVL.

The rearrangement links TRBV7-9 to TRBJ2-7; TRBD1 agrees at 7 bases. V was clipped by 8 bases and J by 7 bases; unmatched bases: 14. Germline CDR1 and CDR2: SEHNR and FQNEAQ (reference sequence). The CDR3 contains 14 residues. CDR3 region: CASGSTGAFKEQYF. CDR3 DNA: TGTGCCAGCGGCTCCACAGGGGCCTTTAAAGAGCAGTACTTC. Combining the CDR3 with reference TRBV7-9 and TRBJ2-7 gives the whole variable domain DTGVSQNPRHKITKRGQNVTFRCDPISEHNRLYWYRQTLGQGPEFLTYFQNEAQLEKSRLLSDRFSAERPKGSFSTLEIQRTEQGDSAMYLCASGSTGAFKEQYFGPGTRLTVT.

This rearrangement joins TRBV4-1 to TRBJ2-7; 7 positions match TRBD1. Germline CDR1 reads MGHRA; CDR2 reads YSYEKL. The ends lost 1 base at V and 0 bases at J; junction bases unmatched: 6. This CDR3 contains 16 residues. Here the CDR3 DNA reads TGCGCCAGCAGCCAAGCGGAAGGGGGCATCTCCTACGAGCAGTACTTC. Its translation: CASSQAEGGISYEQYF.

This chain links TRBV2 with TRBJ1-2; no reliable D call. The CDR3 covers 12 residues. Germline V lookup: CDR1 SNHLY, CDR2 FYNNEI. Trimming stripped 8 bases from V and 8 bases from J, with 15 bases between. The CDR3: CASGVGSGGYTF. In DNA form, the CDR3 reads TGTGCCAGCGGGGTGGGCAGCGGGGGCTACACCTTC.

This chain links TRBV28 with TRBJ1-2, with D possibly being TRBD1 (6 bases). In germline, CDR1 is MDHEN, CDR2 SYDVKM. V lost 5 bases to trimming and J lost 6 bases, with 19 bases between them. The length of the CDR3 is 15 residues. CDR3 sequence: CASSPNGGQGHGYTF. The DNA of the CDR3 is TGTGCCAGCAGTCCTAACGGGGGGCAAGGTCATGGCTACACCTTC.

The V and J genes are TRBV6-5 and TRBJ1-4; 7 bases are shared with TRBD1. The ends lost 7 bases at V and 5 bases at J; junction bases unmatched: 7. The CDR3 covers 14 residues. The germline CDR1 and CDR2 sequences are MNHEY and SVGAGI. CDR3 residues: CASKKTGWNEKLFF. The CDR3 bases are TGTGCCAGCAAAAAGACAGGGTGGAATGAAAAACTGTTTTTT.

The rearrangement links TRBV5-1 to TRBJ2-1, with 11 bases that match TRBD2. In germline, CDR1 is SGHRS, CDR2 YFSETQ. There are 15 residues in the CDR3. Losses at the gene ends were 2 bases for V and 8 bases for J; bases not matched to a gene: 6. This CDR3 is CASSFSGGATDEQFF. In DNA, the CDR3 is TGCGCCAGCAGCTTTAGCGGGGGGGCCACGGATGAGCAGTTCTTC.

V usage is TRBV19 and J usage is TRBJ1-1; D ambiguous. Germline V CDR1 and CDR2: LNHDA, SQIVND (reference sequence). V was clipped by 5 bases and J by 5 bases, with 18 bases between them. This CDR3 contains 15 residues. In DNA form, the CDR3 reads TGTGCCAGTAGTCACCTGAGGGAGGCGACGACTGAAGCTTTCTTT. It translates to CASSHLREATTEAFF.

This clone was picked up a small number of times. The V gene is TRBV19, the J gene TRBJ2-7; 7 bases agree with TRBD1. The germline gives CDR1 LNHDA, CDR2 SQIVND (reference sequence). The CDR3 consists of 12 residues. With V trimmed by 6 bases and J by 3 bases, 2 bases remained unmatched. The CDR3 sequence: CASRQGDYEQYF. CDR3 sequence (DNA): TGTGCCAGTAGGCAGGGGGACTACGAGCAGTACTTC.

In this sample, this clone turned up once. CDR3 coding DNA: TGTGCCAGCAGGGTAGCGGGGGGACGCACAGATACGCAGTATTTT. It is translated as CASRVAGGRTDTQYF. The chain carries TRBV7-9 and TRBJ2-3, with 10 bases that match TRBD2. The junction had 4 bases not matched to a gene; V was cut back by 6 bases and J by 1 base. Per germline, CDR1 SEHNR and CDR2 FQNEAQ (reference sequence). This CDR3 is built from 15 residues.